Listed here are 18 T cell receptor beta chains from one sample, sequenced in a study of tumor and adjacent non-tumor tissue in lung cancer. A modified ARM-PCR protocol with three rounds of nested PCR amplified TCRbeta. TCRdb re-derived calls from the multiplex PCR reads in MiXCR, one entry per CDR3 protein. In the table there are under 150,000 distinct CDR3 sequences, 66% of which are singletons. The template was RNA from unsorted bulk tissue. Material for sequencing was lung tumor tissue. These receptors originate from a man younger than 45 with non-small cell lung cancer.

This clonotype was picked up one time. This chain links TRBV12-3 or TRBV12-4 with TRBJ2-2; 7 nucleotides align to TRBD1. The CDR3 has 17 residues. The J segment lost 0 bases and the V segment lost 10 bases, leaving 14 bases of the junction unmatched. The CDR3 loop reads CANSLWTGVANTGELFF. The DNA for the CDR3 is TGTGCCAACAGCCTATGGACAGGCGTTGCGAACACCGGGGAGCTGTTTTTT.

Notes on this clonotype: A read error is possible here, since a much larger clone lies one base away. This chain links TRBV6-5 with TRBJ2-1, with D unclear. Germline V gene sequence: CDR1 MNHEY, CDR2 SVGAGI. The CDR3 is made up of 13 amino acids. CDR3 sequence (DNA): TGTGTCAGCCGGACCGTGGGCTACAATGAGCAGTTCTTC. Its protein product is CVSRTVGYNEQFF.

Concerning this clonotype: With a much larger clone just one base away, this may be a read error. The genes are TRBV10-2 and TRBJ1-1; D is unclear. The CDR3 consists of 14 residues. Germline V gene data show CDR1 as WSHSY and CDR2 as SAAADI. With 6 bases removed from V and 7 bases from J, the gap between germline ends came to 18 bases. In DNA form, the CDR3 reads TGCGCCAGCAGCCTCGGAAGCAGTTCCATTGAAGCTTTCTTT. Translation gives CASSLGSSSIEAFF.

The chain combines TRBV29-1 with TRBJ1-5; D unresolved. CDR1 is SQVTM, CDR2 ANQGSEA, per germline. Trimming removed 7 bases at V and 12 bases at J, with 19 bases between. This CDR3 has 12 amino acids. As DNA, the CDR3 is TGCAGCGCCGGTGGGATGGATCGGCTCCAGCATTTT. It encodes CSAGGMDRLQHF.

This clonotype was seen a few times. A single base separates this from a much larger clone, so it may be a read error. V usage is TRBV24-1 and J usage is TRBJ1-2, with D possibly matching TRBD1 (5 bases). Germline V gene lookup returns CDR1 KGHDR and CDR2 SFDVKD. Trimming removed 5 bases from V and 8 bases from J, with 14 bases in between. CDR3 length: 13 amino acids. The CDR3 reads CATSVGTPRGYTF. In DNA form, the CDR3 reads TGTGCCACCAGTGTTGGGACGCCTCGGGGCTACACCTTC.

This clonotype was detected ten times or more. The chain combines TRBV6-5 with TRBJ2-1; 8 bases match TRBD2. The V gene's germline CDR1 is MNHEY and CDR2 SVGAGI. The CDR3 has 13 amino acids. Trimming removed 7 bases from V and 10 bases from J; junction bases left unmatched: 9. The CDR3 DNA follows: TGTGCCAGCAATACCGGGACTAGAGGCGAGCAGTTCTTC. Its protein product is CASNTGTRGEQFF.

Worth noting for this clonotype: One junction end does not reproduce the germline sequence, and a read error may be involved. The chain couples TRBV29-1 to TRBJ2-3, with TRBD2 identical over 7 bases. This CDR3 region has 13 residues. Germline values: CDR1 SQVTM, CDR2 ANQGSEA. The chain's CDR3 is CSVVGAGRDTHYF. CDR3 nucleotides: TGCAGCGTTGTAGGAGCGGGGAGAGATACGCATTATTTT.

This chain connects TRBV2 to TRBJ1-5; 8 nucleotides match TRBD1. The germline gives CDR1 SNHLY, CDR2 FYNNEI. Trimming cost V 2 bases and J 6 bases; bases outside gene matches: 9. The CDR3 runs to 16 residues. The CDR3 loop is CASSELGRGRGQPQHF. DNA of the CDR3: TGTGCCAGCAGTGAATTAGGCAGGGGGCGCGGTCAGCCCCAGCATTTT.

J is TRBJ2-2 and V is TRBV6-2 or TRBV6-3; TRBD2 aligns across 9 bases. CDR1 is MNHEY and CDR2 is SVGEGT in the germline V gene. V was clipped by 5 bases and J by 1 base; unmatched bases: 14. The CDR3 is 19 amino acids. The CDR3 loop is CASSTDGLAWGENTGELFF. The CDR3 DNA reads as TGTGCCAGCAGTACAGATGGACTAGCGTGGGGCGAGAACACCGGGGAGCTGTTTTTT.

The genes are TRBV12-3 or TRBV12-4 and TRBJ1-1; weak D call: TRBD1 (5 bases). The CDR3 has 13 residues. V lost 10 bases, J lost 4 bases, and 16 bases lay in between. This CDR3 is CAITQTESTEAFF. CDR3 DNA sequence: TGTGCCATTACCCAGACAGAGAGCACTGAAGCTTTCTTT.

As to this clonotype: At one of its ends the junction is not consistent with the germline gene, which may arise from a read error. The genes are TRBV5-6 and TRBJ2-3; possible D gene TRBD2, 5 bases. The CDR3 has 15 residues. Germline V CDR1 and CDR2: SGHDT, YYEEEE. DNA for the CDR3: TGTGCCAGCAGCTTGGACTACTCTAGCACAGATACGCACTATTTT. It is translated as CASSLDYSSTDTHYF.

This clonotype was observed many times. The rearrangement uses TRBV4-1 and TRBJ1-2; D remains unclear. This CDR3 has 15 amino acids. V gave up 0 bases and J gave up 8 bases, with 16 bases separating them. CDR1 is MGHRA, CDR2 YSYEKL, per germline. The CDR3 DNA is TGCGCCAGCAGCCAAGAATACCAACAAGGACGAGGCTACACCTTC. Its translation: CASSQEYQQGRGYTF.

This clonotype was observed once. This chain uses TRBV12-3 or TRBV12-4 with TRBJ2-5; D tentatively reads TRBD1 or TRBD2 (5 bases each). The CDR3 length is 13 residues. V lost 7 bases to trimming and J lost 5 bases, with 14 bases between them. The CDR3, as DNA: TGTGCCAGCACCCTAAGAGGGGAGGAGACCCAGTACTTC. It translates to CASTLRGEETQYF.

A remark on this clonotype: A much more abundant neighbour one base away suggests this may be a read error. This chain connects TRBV6-2 or TRBV6-3 to TRBJ2-3, with 8 bases fitting TRBD2. The CDR3 has 15 residues. Per germline, CDR1 MNHEY and CDR2 SVGEGT. The CDR3 DNA is TGTGTCAGCAGTTACCTGCGGGAGGGCACAGATACGCAGTATTTT. Translation: CVSSYLREGTDTQYF.

A word on this clonotype: The germline gene is not matched at one end of the junction; a read error may be the cause. V is TRBV20-1 and J is TRBJ2-1, with D unclear. Germline V gives CDR1 DFQATT, CDR2 SNEGSKA (reference sequence). The CDR3 extends over 14 amino acids. The CDR3 sequence is CRARAAWGYNEQFF. The CDR3 DNA reads TGCAGAGCTAGGGCGGCGTGGGGCTACAATGAGCAGTTCTTC.

Regarding this clonotype: A read error is likely, as this CDR3 ends without the conserved phenylalanine or tryptophan. The chain carries TRBV11-3 and TRBJ2-6; D is unresolved. Germline CDR1 SGHNT, CDR2 YENEEA. This CDR3 has 15 amino acids. The CDR3 nucleotides read TGTGTCAGCAGCCACAGCCACTCTGGGGCCAACGTCCTGACTTTA. Translated: CVSSHSHSGANVLTL.

The V gene is TRBV12-3 or TRBV12-4, the J gene TRBJ2-1; TRBD2 matches 11 bases. This CDR3 has 15 residues. The J segment lost 9 bases and the V segment lost 5 bases, leaving 9 bases of the junction unmatched. The CDR3: CASSNSGGARGEQFF. The CDR3 DNA reads TGTGCCAGCAGTAATAGCGGGGGGGCCCGGGGTGAGCAGTTCTTC.

In the case of this clonotype: This may be a read error, as it is one base from a much larger clone. V and J are TRBV10-2 and TRBJ2-1, with D possibly matching TRBD1 (5 bases). This CDR3 contains 14 residues. CDR1 is WSHSY and CDR2 is SAAADI in the germline V gene. The CDR3 spells CANSAAGRYNEQFF. CDR3 DNA: TGCGCCAACAGTGCCGCAGGGCGATACAATGAGCAGTTCTTC.